This section outlines one T cell receptor beta chain sequence together with its context. V lost 1 base to trimming and J lost 8 bases, with 18 bases between them. The CDR3 sequence is 16 residues long. The germline gives CDR1 SGHAT, CDR2 FQNNGV. The data were obtained in a study of cytomegalovirus exposure and HLA in healthy donors. Both 60 Vbeta primers and 13 Jbeta primers went into the PCR. Method: immunoSEQ multiplex PCR; TCRdb's copy keeps in-frame clones and lacks some. The sample records over 150,000 clones, roughly 74% being singletons. The receptor's source is a man aged 18 to 30 in good health and CMV-seronegative. The sample consisted of PBMCs. The V call is TRBV11-2, the J call TRBJ1-5, with D maybe TRBD1 (6 bases). Written as DNA, the CDR3 is TGTGCCAGCAGCTTAGGGGGAACAGGGCCCGGGGAGCCCCAGCATTTT. This encodes CASSLGGTGPGEPQHF. Full variable domain (remainder filled in from reference TRBV11-2 and TRBJ1-5): EAGVAQSPRYKIIEKRQSVAFWCNPISGHATLYWYQQILGQGPKLLIQFQNNGVVDDSQLPKDRFSAERLKGVDSTLKIQPAKLEDSAVYLCASSLGGTGPGEPQHFGDGTRLSIL.